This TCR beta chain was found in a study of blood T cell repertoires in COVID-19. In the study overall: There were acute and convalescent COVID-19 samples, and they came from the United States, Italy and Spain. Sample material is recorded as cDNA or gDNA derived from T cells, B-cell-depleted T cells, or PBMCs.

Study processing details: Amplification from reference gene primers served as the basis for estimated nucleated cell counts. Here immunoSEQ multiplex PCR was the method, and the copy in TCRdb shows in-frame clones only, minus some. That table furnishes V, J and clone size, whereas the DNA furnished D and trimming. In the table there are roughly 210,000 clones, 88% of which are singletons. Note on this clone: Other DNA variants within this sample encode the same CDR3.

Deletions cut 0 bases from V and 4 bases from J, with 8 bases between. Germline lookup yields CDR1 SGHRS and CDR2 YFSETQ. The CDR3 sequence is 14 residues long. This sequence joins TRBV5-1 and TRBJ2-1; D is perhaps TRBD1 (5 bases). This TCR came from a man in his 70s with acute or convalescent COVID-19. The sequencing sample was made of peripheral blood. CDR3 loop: CASSLGQTYNEQFF. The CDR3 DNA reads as TGCGCCAGCAGCTTGGGACAGACATACAATGAGCAGTTCTTC.